Each of the 11 T cell receptor beta chains below was sequenced from the same sample in a study of T cell responses to AZD1222 COVID-19 vaccine. Sequenced by immunoSEQ multiplex PCR; TCRdb stores in-frame clones only, minus some. The table records more than 95,000 clones, around 90% of them present only once. The sequencing used peripheral blood, collected on day 0 of AZD1222 vaccination. These receptors all stem from an adult in good health.

The chain links TRBV28 to TRBJ1-5; D unresolved. V lost 5 bases to trimming and J lost 5 bases, with 10 bases between them. The V gene's germline CDR1 is MDHEN and CDR2 SYDVKM. This CDR3 is 13 amino acids long. For the CDR3, the DNA is TGTGCCAGCAGTCTTGTACTACATCAGCCCCAGCATTTT. Translated: CASSLVLHQPQHF.

This clone turned up a few times. The V and J genes are TRBV11-1 and TRBJ1-2; D unclear. The length of the CDR3 is 14 residues. Trimming removed 0 bases from V and 4 bases from J, with 9 bases in between. The V gene's germline CDR1 is SGHAT and CDR2 FQDESV (reference sequence). DNA for the CDR3: TGTGCCAGCAGCTTAGCGAGCACAGTCTATGGCTACACCTTC. Protein sequence: CASSLASTVYGYTF.

CDR3 bases: TGTGCCAGCAGTGAACGGGACAGTCACACCAGGAACACTGAAGCTTTCTTT. Protein sequence: CASSERDSHTRNTEAFF. This chain joins TRBV25-1 and TRBJ1-1, with TRBD1 identical over 7 bases. Germline values: CDR1 MGHDK, CDR2 SYGVNS. This CDR3 has 17 residues. V gave up 2 bases and J gave up 1 base; unmatched junction bases: 10.

The rearrangement links TRBV4-3 to TRBJ1-2; 7 bases fit TRBD1. This CDR3 region has 16 residues. J was trimmed by 5 bases and V by 0 bases; bases with no gene match: 9. The germline CDR1 and CDR2 sequences are LGHNA and YSLEER. CDR3 in amino acids: CASSQEWGQSSYGYTF. The CDR3 DNA follows: TGCGCCAGCAGCCAAGAATGGGGACAGAGTTCGTATGGCTACACCTTC.

Regarding this clone: Germline and junction disagree at one end, which may indicate a read error. The chain recombines TRBV23-1 with TRBJ2-7, with D uncertain. TRBV23-1 is annotated as an ORF whose role is uncertain. The CDR3 covers 9 residues. DNA of the CDR3: TGCGCCAGACACCGCAGTATCCGCTTC. Protein: CARHRSIRF.

This sequence joins TRBV24-1 and TRBJ2-5; a possible D gene is TRBD1 (5 bases). The germline V and J ends were trimmed by 0 bases and 2 bases, with 21 bases remaining between them. Germline V gives CDR1 KGHDR, CDR2 SFDVKD. The CDR3 totals 19 residues. The CDR3 nucleotides are TGTGCCACCAGTGATTTGTCTACCCTAGGTCAGGGATATCAAGAGACCCAGTACTTC. It codes for CATSDLSTLGQGYQETQYF.

The rearrangement joins TRBV19 to TRBJ1-2; D not certain. This CDR3 region has 17 residues. Germline CDR1 is LNHDA and CDR2 is SQIVND (reference sequence). Trimming pared 4 bases from V and 0 bases from J, leaving 18 bases between. Here the CDR3 reads CASSTARLDQANYGYTF. The CDR3, as DNA: TGTGCCAGTAGTACGGCGAGGTTGGACCAGGCTAACTATGGCTACACCTTC.

CDR3 sequence: CASSPRAYF. The CDR3, as DNA: TGTGCCAGCAGCCCAAGAGCATACTTC. This chain connects TRBV11-2 to TRBJ2-7; D is unclear. Germline V gene lookup returns CDR1 SGHAT and CDR2 FQNNGV. The CDR3 extends over 9 amino acids. Trimming shortened V by 5 bases and J by 13 bases, and 9 bases separated the two germline ends.

This chain links TRBV20-1 with TRBJ1-1; the D gene is possibly TRBD1 (6 bases). V was pared by 4 bases and J by 6 bases, with 9 bases between. This CDR3 has 11 amino acids. Germline CDR1 DFQATT, CDR2 SNEGSKA (reference sequence). CDR3 amino acids: CSANRAAEAFF. The CDR3 DNA is TGCAGTGCTAACAGGGCGGCTGAAGCTTTCTTT.

The gene calls are TRBV14 and TRBJ2-5; no firm D call. The CDR3 is made up of 15 amino acids. The germline V gene encodes CDR1 SGHDN and CDR2 FVKESK. The germline V and J ends were trimmed by 2 bases and 5 bases, with 15 bases remaining between them. CDR3 nucleotides: TGTGCCAGCAGCCAAAATCGTGGCGGTTTTGAGACCCAGTACTTC. Translating gives CASSQNRGGFETQYF.

The chain couples TRBV7-2 to TRBJ2-5; 8 nucleotides agree with TRBD1. From germline, CDR1 is SGHTA and CDR2 FQGNSA. The CDR3 runs 14 residues. The ends lost 3 bases at V and 6 bases at J; junction bases unmatched: 6. The CDR3 protein is CASSFGQGMKTQYF. For the CDR3, the DNA is TGTGCCAGCAGCTTCGGACAGGGTATGAAGACCCAGTACTTC.